This T cell receptor (beta chain) was sequenced in a study of T cells in Graves' hyperthyroidism and ophthalmopathy. General observations from the study: Model predictions of ophthalmopathy came a median around 6.5 months before onset.

TCR beta CDR3 sequences were amplified from RNA transcripts. The HTBI primer set served for first-round RT-PCR of the TCR CDR3. MiXCR was run by TCRdb on the multiplex PCR reads, yielding one entry per CDR3 protein. In the table there are some 490,000 distinct CDR3 sequences, about 20% of which are singletons. V shed 5 bases and J shed 8 bases, with 12 bases lying between them. The CDR3 sequence is 12 residues long. Germline assignment: CDR1 MDHEN and CDR2 SYDVKM. This clonotype appeared many times. Its antigen is currently unknown. Criteria for exclusion of patients were uncontrolled infection, other autoimmune disease, pregnancy or lactation. Together with thyroid ultrasound, orbital computed tomography, serum thyroxine and TRAb, clinical symptoms were used for diagnoses.

The chain employs TRBV28 and TRBJ1-1; D is possibly TRBD1 (6 bases). The TCR comes from a woman in her 70s with Graves' ophthalmopathy. Source material: blood. CDR3 residues: CASSARTEEAFF. CDR3 coding DNA: TGTGCCAGCAGTGCCCGGACAGAAGAAGCTTTCTTT.